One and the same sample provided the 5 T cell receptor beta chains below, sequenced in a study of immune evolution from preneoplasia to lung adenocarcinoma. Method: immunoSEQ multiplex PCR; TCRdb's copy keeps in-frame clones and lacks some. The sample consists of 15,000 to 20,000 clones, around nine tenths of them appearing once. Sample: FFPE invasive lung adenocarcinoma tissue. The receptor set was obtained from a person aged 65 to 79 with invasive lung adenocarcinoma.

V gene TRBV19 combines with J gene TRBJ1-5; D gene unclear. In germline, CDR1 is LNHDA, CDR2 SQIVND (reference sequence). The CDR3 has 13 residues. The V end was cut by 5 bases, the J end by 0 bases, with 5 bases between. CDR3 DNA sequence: TGTGCCAGTAGTCTGAATAGCAATCAGCCCCAGCATTTT. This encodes CASSLNSNQPQHF.

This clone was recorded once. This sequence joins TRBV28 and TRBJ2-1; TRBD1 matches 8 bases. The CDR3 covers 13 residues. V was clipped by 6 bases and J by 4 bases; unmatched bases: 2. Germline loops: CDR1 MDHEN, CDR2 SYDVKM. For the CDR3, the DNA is TGTGCCAGCAGGGGACAGGCTTACAATGAGCAGTTCTTC. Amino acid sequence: CASRGQAYNEQFF.

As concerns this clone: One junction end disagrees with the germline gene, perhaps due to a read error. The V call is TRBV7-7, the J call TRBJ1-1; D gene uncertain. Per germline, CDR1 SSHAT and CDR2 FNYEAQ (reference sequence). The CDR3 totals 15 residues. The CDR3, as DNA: TGTGCTAGCAGCCCAACAGAGACAATGAACACTGAAGCTTTCTTT. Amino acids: CASSPTETMNTEAFF.

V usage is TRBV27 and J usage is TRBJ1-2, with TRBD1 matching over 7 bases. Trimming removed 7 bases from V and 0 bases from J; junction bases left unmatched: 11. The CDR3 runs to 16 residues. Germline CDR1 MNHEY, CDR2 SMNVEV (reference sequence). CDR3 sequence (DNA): TGTGCCAGCAAGACCCTGGGACAGTTCACTAACTATGGCTACACCTTC. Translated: CASKTLGQFTNYGYTF.

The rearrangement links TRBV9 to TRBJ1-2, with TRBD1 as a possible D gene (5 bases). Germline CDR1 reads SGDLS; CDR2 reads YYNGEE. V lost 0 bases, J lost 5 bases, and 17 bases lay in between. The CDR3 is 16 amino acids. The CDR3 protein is CASSVGSPAGNYGYTF. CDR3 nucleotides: TGTGCCAGCAGCGTAGGTAGTCCGGCAGGGAATTATGGCTACACCTTC. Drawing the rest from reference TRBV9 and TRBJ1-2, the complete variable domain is DSGVTQTPKHLITATGQRVTLRCSPRSGDLSVYWYQQSLDQGLQFLIQYYNGEERAKGNILERFSAQQFPDLHSELNLSSLELGDSALYFCASSVGSPAGNYGYTFGSGTRLTVV.